This TCR beta chain came from a study of OX40 agonist ivuxolimab in advanced cancers. Whole-study context: Patients were over 65% male with ages roughly 20 to 90, mean about 54. Study-level findings and limits: Average numbers of expanded clones were greater in CD8+ T cells than in CD4+. The investigators did not determine what antigen specificity the expanded peripheral T cells had.

Profiled with immunoSEQ multiplex PCR; TCRdb holds only in-frame clones, not every one. The top ten hold approximately 0.3% of the sample, which has 100,000 or so clones, around 86% seen once. With respect to this clone: The antigen is unknown.

Germline CDR1 reads SGHKS; CDR2 reads YYEKEE (reference sequence). This CDR3 has 15 residues. V shed 1 base and J shed 5 bases, with 13 bases lying between them. The J gene is TRBJ1-5, the V gene TRBV5-5; D gene unclear. This clonotype was sampled from an adult with an advanced solid tumor such as melanoma, head and neck, liver or kidney cancer. This specimen was CD4+ or CD8+ T cells sorted from blood, taken in a trial of the OX40 agonist ivuxolimab. The CDR3 DNA sequence: TGTGCCAGCAGCTTGAAGGCAGGCTCCGATCAGCCCCAGCATTTT. The encoded protein is CASSLKAGSDQPQHF.